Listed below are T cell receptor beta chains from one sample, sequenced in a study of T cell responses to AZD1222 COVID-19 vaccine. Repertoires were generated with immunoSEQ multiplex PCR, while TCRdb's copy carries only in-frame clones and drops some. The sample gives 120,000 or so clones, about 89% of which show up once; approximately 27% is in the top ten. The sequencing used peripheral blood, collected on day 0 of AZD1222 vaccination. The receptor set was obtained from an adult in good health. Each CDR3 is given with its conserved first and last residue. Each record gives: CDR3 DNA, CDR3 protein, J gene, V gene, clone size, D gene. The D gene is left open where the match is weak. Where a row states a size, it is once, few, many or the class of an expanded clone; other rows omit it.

CDR3nt: TGTGCCAGCAGCGTATCGGGGGGGACTGAAGCTTTCTTT
CDR3aa: CASSVSGGTEAFF
j_gene: TRBJ1-1
v_gene: TRBV9
abundance: .
d_gene: .

CDR3nt: TGTGCCAGCAGCTTTTCCGGGACAGGGGGCGACGAGCAGTACTTC
CDR3aa: CASSFSGTGGDEQYF
j_gene: TRBJ2-7
v_gene: TRBV7-2
abundance: once
d_gene: TRBD1

CDR3nt: TGCGCCAGCAGCTACTTATGGACTAGCGAGAGCACAGATACGCAGTATTTT
CDR3aa: CASSYLWTSESTDTQYF
j_gene: TRBJ2-3
v_gene: TRBV5-1
abundance: .
d_gene: TRBD2

CDR3nt: TGTGCCAGCAGTCGGCCCGGGGAGCTGTTTTTT
CDR3aa: CASSRPGELFF
j_gene: TRBJ2-2
v_gene: TRBV12-3/TRBV12-4
abundance: .
d_gene: .

CDR3nt: TGTGCCTGGAGGAGGGGTGGTGACACCATATATTTT
CDR3aa: CAWRRGGDTIYF
j_gene: TRBJ1-3
v_gene: TRBV30
abundance: .
d_gene: .

CDR3nt: TGTGCCAGCACCATACGACTAGCGGGAGTAAATGAGCAGTTCTTC
CDR3aa: CASTIRLAGVNEQFF
j_gene: TRBJ2-1
v_gene: TRBV6-5
abundance: .
d_gene: TRBD2

CDR3nt: TGCGCCAGCAGTATGGGCAGGGCCGAAGATACGCAGTATTTT
CDR3aa: CASSMGRAEDTQYF
j_gene: TRBJ2-3
v_gene: TRBV5-1
abundance: .
d_gene: .

CDR3nt: TGCGCCAGCAGCTTTAGAGGGGAGGTCTACGAGCAGTACTTC
CDR3aa: CASSFRGEVYEQYF
j_gene: TRBJ2-7
v_gene: TRBV5-1
abundance: .
d_gene: .

CDR3nt: TGTGCCAGCAGCTTAATGAACACTGAAGCTTTCTTT
CDR3aa: CASSLMNTEAFF
j_gene: TRBJ1-1
v_gene: TRBV5-4
abundance: .
d_gene: .

CDR3nt: TGTGCCAGCAGCACCTCGGCAGATACGCAGTATTTT
CDR3aa: CASSTSADTQYF
j_gene: TRBJ2-3
v_gene: TRBV7-9
abundance: .
d_gene: .

CDR3nt: TGTGCCAGTAGCCTATCCGGGACCGAGTTCTTATTGCCAGCTTTCTTT
CDR3aa: CASSLSGTEFLLPAFF
j_gene: TRBJ1-1
v_gene: TRBV19
abundance: .
d_gene: .

CDR3nt: TGTGCCAGCGCGGAGCGTGAAAAACTGTTTTTT
CDR3aa: CASAEREKLFF
j_gene: TRBJ1-4
v_gene: TRBV2
abundance: few
d_gene: .

CDR3nt: TGTGCCAGCAGTTCCCTTCGGGGACAGGGGTGGTTCTTC
CDR3aa: CASSSLRGQGWFF
j_gene: TRBJ2-1
v_gene: TRBV6-2/TRBV6-3
abundance: .
d_gene: TRBD1

CDR3nt: TGTGCCAGCAGTCCGGGACAGGGGGCTTTTGGTGGCTACACCTTC
CDR3aa: CASSPGQGAFGGYTF
j_gene: TRBJ1-2
v_gene: TRBV28
abundance: .
d_gene: TRBD1

CDR3nt: TGTGCCAGCCGGGGACTTCCATCAGGGAGAGATGAGCAGTTCTTC
CDR3aa: CASRGLPSGRDEQFF
j_gene: TRBJ2-1
v_gene: TRBV7-2
abundance: .
d_gene: .

CDR3nt: TGTGCCAGCAGCCCTAGAAGGGGTGCTGAAGCTTTCTTT
CDR3aa: CASSPRRGAEAFF
j_gene: TRBJ1-1
v_gene: TRBV9
abundance: .
d_gene: .

CDR3nt: TGCAGTGCTGGTCGAACAGATACGCAGTATTTT
CDR3aa: CSAGRTDTQYF
j_gene: TRBJ2-3
v_gene: TRBV20-1
abundance: .
d_gene: .

CDR3nt: TGTGCCAGCAGCTCCCCCAAAATCGGGGGCCTGAACACCGGGGAGCTGTTTTTT
CDR3aa: CASSSPKIGGLNTGELFF
j_gene: TRBJ2-2
v_gene: TRBV7-8
abundance: .
d_gene: .

CDR3nt: TGTGCCAGCAGTTTAGGAGGGAGGGGCAATCAGCCCCAGCATTTT
CDR3aa: CASSLGGRGNQPQHF
j_gene: TRBJ1-5
v_gene: TRBV28
abundance: .
d_gene: .

CDR3nt: TGTGCCAGCAGCGTTGGGACGGGTAACTATGGCTACACCTTC
CDR3aa: CASSVGTGNYGYTF
j_gene: TRBJ1-2
v_gene: TRBV9
abundance: .
d_gene: .

CDR3nt: TGTGCCAGCAGTGAAGGAGCAGGGGTGGGAACCCAGTACTTC
CDR3aa: CASSEGAGVGTQYF
j_gene: TRBJ2-5
v_gene: TRBV6-1
abundance: .
d_gene: .

CDR3nt: TGTGCCAGCAGCGACAGGGGGGGAGACACTGAAGCTTTCTTT
CDR3aa: CASSDRGGDTEAFF
j_gene: TRBJ1-1
v_gene: TRBV6-2/TRBV6-3
abundance: .
d_gene: TRBD1

CDR3nt: TGTGCCAGCAGCCAAGAGAACACCTTAAACACTGAAGCTTTCTTT
CDR3aa: CASSQENTLNTEAFF
j_gene: TRBJ1-1
v_gene: TRBV4-2
abundance: .
d_gene: .

CDR3nt: TGTGCCAGCAGAACCTGGGGGACAGGGGTGGGGCAGCCCCAGCATTTT
CDR3aa: CASRTWGTGVGQPQHF
j_gene: TRBJ1-5
v_gene: TRBV27
abundance: .
d_gene: TRBD1

CDR3nt: TGTGCCACCAGCAGAGCCCGGATTGGCTACGAGCAGTACTTC
CDR3aa: CATSRARIGYEQYF
j_gene: TRBJ2-7
v_gene: TRBV15
abundance: .
d_gene: .

CDR3nt: TGCGCCAGCAGCGAAGGGGACTATGGCTACACCTTC
CDR3aa: CASSEGDYGYTF
j_gene: TRBJ1-2
v_gene: TRBV5-1
abundance: .
d_gene: .

CDR3nt: TGCGCCAGCAGTTCAGGGGATAGCTCCTACAATGAGCAGTTCTTC
CDR3aa: CASSSGDSSYNEQFF
j_gene: TRBJ2-1
v_gene: TRBV10-2
abundance: few
d_gene: .

CDR3nt: TGTGCCAGCAGCACACTGACAGGGGCCAACGTCCTGACTTTC
CDR3aa: CASSTLTGANVLTF
j_gene: TRBJ2-6
v_gene: TRBV5-5
abundance: once
d_gene: .

CDR3nt: TGTGCCAGCAGCGTACAGGGGGCCAACACTGAAGCTTTCTTT
CDR3aa: CASSVQGANTEAFF
j_gene: TRBJ1-1
v_gene: TRBV9
abundance: .
d_gene: TRBD1

CDR3nt: TGCAGCGTGGGACCCGGGACTAGCGGTTCAGTGACGCAGTATTTT
CDR3aa: CSVGPGTSGSVTQYF
j_gene: TRBJ2-3
v_gene: TRBV29-1
abundance: once
d_gene: TRBD2

CDR3nt: TGTGCCAGCAGTTACTCGAGGGGCGGGTTAAACAACTACGAGCAGTACTTC
CDR3aa: CASSYSRGGLNNYEQYF
j_gene: TRBJ2-7
v_gene: TRBV6-2/TRBV6-3
abundance: .
d_gene: .

CDR3nt: TGTGCCAGCAGCTTAGATCTCCGGGACAGGGGTTATGGCTACACCTTC
CDR3aa: CASSLDLRDRGYGYTF
j_gene: TRBJ1-2
v_gene: TRBV11-2
abundance: .
d_gene: TRBD1

CDR3nt: TGTGCTAGTGCCCTGTGGACAGGGATTACTGGGGAGACCCAGTACTTC
CDR3aa: CASALWTGITGETQYF
j_gene: TRBJ2-5
v_gene: TRBV12-5
abundance: once
d_gene: TRBD1

CDR3nt: TGTGCCAGCAGCCCCGAGACCGGAAACACCATATATTTT
CDR3aa: CASSPETGNTIYF
j_gene: TRBJ1-3
v_gene: TRBV5-5
abundance: .
d_gene: .

CDR3nt: TGTGCCAGCTCGTCAGTAGGTACTGAAGCTTTCTTT
CDR3aa: CASSSVGTEAFF
j_gene: TRBJ1-1
v_gene: TRBV18
abundance: few
d_gene: .

CDR3nt: TGTGCCAGCAGCTCCCTGGGCCAGGGCTCCGGGGAGCTGTTTTTT
CDR3aa: CASSSLGQGSGELFF
j_gene: TRBJ2-2
v_gene: TRBV5-4
abundance: .
d_gene: .

CDR3nt: TGCGCCAGCAGCTTGATTAGCGGGGGGACCTACAATGAGCAGTTCTTC
CDR3aa: CASSLISGGTYNEQFF
j_gene: TRBJ2-1
v_gene: TRBV5-1
abundance: .
d_gene: TRBD2

CDR3nt: TGTGCTAGTGGTTTTGGGCTAGCGGGCTACGAGCAGTACTTC
CDR3aa: CASGFGLAGYEQYF
j_gene: TRBJ2-7
v_gene: TRBV12-5
abundance: .
d_gene: TRBD2

CDR3nt: TGTGCCAGCAGCTTAATGTGGCTATTCTACGAGCAGTACTTC
CDR3aa: CASSLMWLFYEQYF
j_gene: TRBJ2-7
v_gene: TRBV7-3
abundance: once
d_gene: .

CDR3nt: TGTGCCTGGAAACCGGCCCAGGACTCTGGAAACACCATATATTTT
CDR3aa: CAWKPAQDSGNTIYF
j_gene: TRBJ1-3
v_gene: TRBV30
abundance: once
d_gene: .

CDR3nt: TGTGCCAGCAGCTTAGCCTGGACAGGGCACTACAATGAGCAGTTCTTC
CDR3aa: CASSLAWTGHYNEQFF
j_gene: TRBJ2-1
v_gene: TRBV11-2
abundance: .
d_gene: TRBD1

CDR3nt: TGTGCCAGCAGTCAGGGGATGACCGAAGCTTTCTTT
CDR3aa: CASSQGMTEAFF
j_gene: TRBJ1-1
v_gene: TRBV5-6
abundance: .
d_gene: .

CDR3nt: TGTGCCATCAGTGACGGCCAAGAGACCCAGTACTTC
CDR3aa: CAISDGQETQYF
j_gene: TRBJ2-5
v_gene: TRBV10-3
abundance: .
d_gene: .

CDR3nt: TGTGCCAGCTCACCACCGGGGTCGCAGGGGGAGTCCTACGAGCAGTACTTC
CDR3aa: CASSPPGSQGESYEQYF
j_gene: TRBJ2-7
v_gene: TRBV18
abundance: .
d_gene: TRBD1

CDR3nt: TGTGCCAGCAGCGTCAGACTAGCGGCTGAAGAGACCCAGTACTTC
CDR3aa: CASSVRLAAEETQYF
j_gene: TRBJ2-5
v_gene: TRBV7-2
abundance: .
d_gene: TRBD2

CDR3nt: TGTGCCAGGCCACATCAGGAGGGGAGCACTGAAGCTTTCTTT
CDR3aa: CARPHQEGSTEAFF
j_gene: TRBJ1-1
v_gene: TRBV19
abundance: .
d_gene: .

CDR3nt: TGTGCCAGCAGCCCCGGGTGGGCTGGGATTGGGTTAGAGTACTTC
CDR3aa: CASSPGWAGIGLEYF
j_gene: TRBJ2-7
v_gene: TRBV7-2
abundance: once
d_gene: .

CDR3nt: TGTGCCAGCTCGCTCAGGGAAAATAGCAATCAGCCCCAGCATTTT
CDR3aa: CASSLRENSNQPQHF
j_gene: TRBJ1-5
v_gene: TRBV18
abundance: .
d_gene: .

CDR3nt: TGTGCCAGCAGTTACACGCAGGGGTACACCGGGGAGCTGTTTTTT
CDR3aa: CASSYTQGYTGELFF
j_gene: TRBJ2-2
v_gene: TRBV6-5
abundance: .
d_gene: .

CDR3nt: TGTGCCAGCATCCAAGCTGAAGCTTTCTTT
CDR3aa: CASIQAEAFF
j_gene: TRBJ1-1
v_gene: TRBV6-6
abundance: .
d_gene: .

CDR3nt: TGTGCCAGCAGCTTAGGTGGGGTCGGTTACGAGCAGTACTTC
CDR3aa: CASSLGGVGYEQYF
j_gene: TRBJ2-7
v_gene: TRBV7-8
abundance: .
d_gene: .

CDR3nt: TGCGCCAGCAGCTTGGGTGGGTCTGCGATTCCCGGCTACACCTTC
CDR3aa: CASSLGGSAIPGYTF
j_gene: TRBJ1-2
v_gene: TRBV5-1
abundance: .
d_gene: .

CDR3nt: TGTGCCAGCAGCTTGGGTCCTCCTATAGTCTCTGGGGCCAACGTCCTGACTTTC
CDR3aa: CASSLGPPIVSGANVLTF
j_gene: TRBJ2-6
v_gene: TRBV7-9
abundance: .
d_gene: .

CDR3nt: TGTGCCAGCAGCTTAGCGGGGGGACAGAAGTATGGCTACACCTTC
CDR3aa: CASSLAGGQKYGYTF
j_gene: TRBJ1-2
v_gene: TRBV7-2
abundance: .
d_gene: TRBD1

CDR3nt: TGTGCCAGTAGTGGCCAGTTGAACACTGAAGCTTTCTTT
CDR3aa: CASSGQLNTEAFF
j_gene: TRBJ1-1
v_gene: TRBV19
abundance: .
d_gene: .

CDR3nt: TGCGCCAGCAGCTTCGGCATAATGAACACTGAAGCTTTCTTT
CDR3aa: CASSFGIMNTEAFF
j_gene: TRBJ1-1
v_gene: TRBV5-1
abundance: .
d_gene: .

CDR3nt: TGTGCCAGCAGGGACGACAGCTACGAGCAGTACTTC
CDR3aa: CASRDDSYEQYF
j_gene: TRBJ2-7
v_gene: TRBV6-5
abundance: .
d_gene: .

CDR3nt: TGTGCCAGCAGTTACGGGGGGGCTGGCCACAATGAGCAGTTCTTC
CDR3aa: CASSYGGAGHNEQFF
j_gene: TRBJ2-1
v_gene: TRBV6-5
abundance: .
d_gene: .